Below are 27 T cell receptor beta chains sequenced from a single sample in a study of T cell responses to AZD1222 COVID-19 vaccine. The method was immunoSEQ multiplex PCR; TCRdb's version includes in-frame clones alone and lacks a portion of them. The sample consists of 150,000 to 200,000 clones, approximately 93% of them appearing once. This specimen was peripheral blood, taken on day 0 of AZD1222 vaccination. Receptors originate from an adult in good health.

The genes are TRBV2 and TRBJ1-2; D is unresolved. The CDR3 has 13 residues. Germline V gene sequence: CDR1 SNHLY, CDR2 FYNNEI. Trimming took 8 bases from V and 6 from J, leaving 16 bases between them. CDR3 bases: TGTGCCAGCGGGAGGGAACGTTATGATGGCTACACCTTC. Protein product: CASGRERYDGYTF.

This clone is a singleton in its sample. Other DNA variants within this sample encode the same CDR3. The chain combines TRBV28 with TRBJ1-5; D uncertain. The CDR3 has 11 residues. V lost 8 bases and J lost 2, with 4 bases in between. Germline lookup yields CDR1 MDHEN and CDR2 SYDVKM. The CDR3 DNA follows: TGTGCCAGCCGGGGCAATCAGCCCCAGCATTTT. Its translation is CASRGNQPQHF.

The gene calls are TRBV7-9 and TRBJ2-3; possible D gene TRBD1, 6 bases. Germline CDR1 reads SEHNR; CDR2 reads FQNEAQ (reference sequence). With 1 base removed from V and 0 bases from J, the gap between germline ends came to 11 bases. This CDR3 region has 16 residues. The CDR3 spells CASSLVSGASTDTQYF. CDR3 in DNA: TGTGCCAGCAGCTTAGTTTCAGGGGCTAGCACAGATACGCAGTATTTT.

The chain links TRBV7-9 to TRBJ1-1; no clear D gene. The germline V gene encodes CDR1 SEHNR and CDR2 FQNEAQ (reference sequence). This CDR3 comprises 13 residues. V was pared by 2 bases and J by 3 bases, with 7 bases between. Written as DNA, the CDR3 is TGTGCCAGCAGCTTAACCCGCGACACTGAAGCTTTCTTT. The encoded protein is CASSLTRDTEAFF.

The V gene is TRBV5-6, the J gene TRBJ2-5; perhaps TRBD1 as D (5 bases). Germline V gene data show CDR1 as SGHDT and CDR2 as YYEEEE. The CDR3 is 14 amino acids. Trimming pared 4 bases from V and 1 base from J, leaving 11 bases between. CDR3 loop: CASSTQGSQETQYF. The CDR3 DNA reads TGTGCCAGCAGCACGCAGGGATCCCAAGAGACCCAGTACTTC.

V and J are TRBV10-3 and TRBJ1-4; 9 bases are a match to TRBD1. The V and J ends lost 4 bases and 4 bases, in that order; junction bases with no gene match: 4. In germline, CDR1 is ENHRY, CDR2 SYGVKD. The length of the CDR3 is 15 residues. The CDR3 coding sequence is TGTGCCATCAGTGGTTCGACAGGGGGTAATGAAAAACTGTTTTTT. Its translation is CAISGSTGGNEKLFF.

The V gene is TRBV2, the J gene TRBJ1-5; D gene uncertain. The CDR3 has 14 residues. V lost 2 bases, J lost 3 bases, and 8 bases lay in between. CDR1 SNHLY and CDR2 FYNNEI come from the germline V gene. The CDR3 DNA sequence: TGTGCCAGCAGTGAACAAACAGCCAATCAGCCCCAGCATTTT. Its protein is CASSEQTANQPQHF.

The rearrangement links TRBV6-5 to TRBJ2-3; no clear D. The V end lost 4 bases, the J end lost 0 bases, and 11 bases lay between the germline ends. The germline CDR1 and CDR2 sequences are MNHEY and SVGAGI. This CDR3 contains 15 residues. CDR3 DNA: TGTGCCAGCAGTTCCGTCCCCACTAGCACAGATACGCAGTATTTT. Residues: CASSSVPTSTDTQYF.

This clone has just one count. The V and J genes are TRBV27 and TRBJ1-1; the D is unclear. V lost 4 bases, J lost 0 bases, and 6 bases lay in between. This CDR3 has 13 residues. The germline gives CDR1 MNHEY, CDR2 SMNVEV (reference sequence). The CDR3 DNA sequence: TGTGCCAGCAGTTGGTCCATGAACACTGAAGCTTTCTTT. Amino acid sequence: CASSWSMNTEAFF.

This clone was found once. V is TRBV29-1 and J is TRBJ2-5; 8 bases agree with TRBD1. The CDR3 spans 12 residues. Germline V gives CDR1 SQVTM, CDR2 ANQGSEA. J gave up 5 bases and V 6 bases, and 5 bases lay outside the gene matches. The CDR3 DNA follows: TGCAGCGTCGCGACAGGGGTTGAGACCCAGTACTTC. Translation gives CSVATGVETQYF.

This chain links TRBV4-2 with TRBJ1-3; D gene unclear. The germline CDR1 and CDR2 sequences are LGHNA and YNFKEQ. Trimming removed 0 bases at V and 5 bases at J, with 11 bases between. The CDR3 is 15 amino acids. The CDR3: CASSQDNGSRNTIYF. The CDR3 DNA follows: TGTGCCAGCAGCCAAGATAACGGGTCGAGAAACACCATATATTTT.

J is TRBJ2-3 and V is TRBV7-6; D is perhaps TRBD1 or TRBD2 (5 bases each). Per the germline V gene, CDR1 is SGHVS and CDR2 is FNYEAQ. The CDR3 extends over 16 amino acids. V shed 0 bases and J shed 0 bases, with 10 bases lying between them. The CDR3 region is CASSLAGDLSTDTQYF. CDR3 DNA sequence: TGTGCCAGCAGCTTAGCGGGGGACCTGAGCACAGATACGCAGTATTTT. Variable domain in full (rest from reference TRBV7-6 and TRBJ2-3): GAGVSQSPRYKVTKRGQDVALRCDPISGHVSLYWYRQALGQGPEFLTYFNYEAQQDKSGLPNDRFSAERPEGSISTLTIQRTEQRDSAMYRCASSLAGDLSTDTQYFGPGTRLTVL.

The chain couples TRBV2 to TRBJ2-5; TRBD2 agrees at 11 bases. The CDR3 covers 16 residues. Germline CDR1 reads SNHLY; CDR2 reads FYNNEI. J lost 1 base, V lost 5 bases, and 6 bases had no gene match. The CDR3 nucleotides read TGTGCCAGCAGTCCACTAGCGGGGGCCCGCCAAGAGACCCAGTACTTC. This encodes CASSPLAGARQETQYF.

The rearrangement uses TRBV6-6 and TRBJ1-1; a weak D match, TRBD1 (5 bases). The V gene's germline CDR1 is MNHNY and CDR2 SVGAGI (reference sequence). With 6 bases removed from V and 0 bases from J, the gap between germline ends came to 14 bases. This CDR3 has 15 amino acids. The DNA for the CDR3 is TGTGCCAGCAGAGGACACAACCTCATGAACACTGAAGCTTTCTTT. This encodes CASRGHNLMNTEAFF.

The rearrangement links TRBV19 to TRBJ1-6, with a possible D match to TRBD1 (5 bases). Looked up from germline, CDR1 is LNHDA and CDR2 is SQIVND (reference sequence). CDR3 length: 16 amino acids. Trimming stripped 4 bases from V and 6 bases from J, with 16 bases between. The CDR3 is CASSTFGGSTNSPLHF. CDR3 in DNA: TGTGCCAGTAGTACTTTCGGGGGTTCTACTAATTCACCCCTCCACTTT.

The V and J genes are TRBV5-1 and TRBJ2-1, with 7 bases identical to TRBD1. The germline V gene has CDR1 SGHRS and CDR2 YFSETQ. The J segment lost 5 bases and the V segment lost 1 base, leaving 6 bases of the junction unmatched. The CDR3 contains 15 residues. The CDR3 coding sequence is TGCGCCAGCAGCTTGTATGACAGGGACGACAATGAGCAGTTCTTC. It yields the protein CASSLYDRDDNEQFF.

The rearrangement joins TRBV5-4 to TRBJ2-5, with a weak D call TRBD2 (5 bases). V lost 0 bases and J lost 1, with 7 bases in between. CDR1 SGHNT and CDR2 YYREEE come from the germline V gene (reference sequence). The length of the CDR3 is 14 residues. CDR3: CASSLASGQETQYF. The CDR3 nucleotides read TGTGCCAGCAGCTTGGCCAGCGGCCAAGAGACCCAGTACTTC.

The chain uses TRBV2 and TRBJ2-1, with 12 bases aligning to TRBD2. The J segment lost 10 bases and the V segment lost 3 bases, leaving 10 bases of the junction unmatched. CDR1 SNHLY and CDR2 FYNNEI come from the germline V gene. This CDR3 contains 16 residues. Here the CDR3 DNA reads TGTGCCAGCAGTGACCCGGGACTAGCGGGCTCGGTCGAGCAGTTCTTC. Translation: CASSDPGLAGSVEQFF.

This clone has a single count. The chain carries TRBV19 and TRBJ1-5; perhaps TRBD1 as D (6 bases). The CDR3 covers 13 residues. V lost 4 bases to trimming and J lost 4 bases, with 8 bases between them. Per germline, CDR1 LNHDA and CDR2 SQIVND (reference sequence). CDR3 protein: CASSNRENQPQHF. For the CDR3, the DNA is TGTGCCAGTAGTAACAGGGAGAATCAGCCCCAGCATTTT.

The CDR3 reads CASSSSQDEQYF. The CDR3 coding sequence is TGTGCCAGCAGCTCGTCACAGGACGAGCAGTACTTC. V gene TRBV5-5 combines with J gene TRBJ2-7; perhaps TRBD1 as D (5 bases). Germline CDR1 and CDR2: SGHKS and YYEKEE (reference sequence). V gave up 3 bases and J gave up 5 bases, with 9 bases separating them. The CDR3 extends over 12 amino acids.

This clone was counted once. The V gene is TRBV5-1, the J gene TRBJ2-7; weak D call: TRBD2 (6 bases). CDR1 is SGHRS, CDR2 YFSETQ, per germline. The CDR3 extends over 17 amino acids. Trimming removed 0 bases at V and 3 bases at J, with 19 bases between. The CDR3 region has the DNA TGCGCCAGCAGCTTGGGGGGGGATAACTCCCCTATCTACGAGCAGTACTTC. This gives the protein CASSLGGDNSPIYEQYF. Full variable domain (remainder filled in from reference TRBV5-1 and TRBJ2-7): KAGVTQTPRYLIKTRGQQVTLSCSPISGHRSVSWYQQTPGQGLQFLFEYFSETQRNKGNFPGRFSGRQFSNSRSEMNVSTLELGDSALYLCASSLGGDNSPIYEQYFGPGTRLTVT.

This chain uses TRBV12-5 with TRBJ1-2; 9 nucleotides match TRBD1. CDR3 length equals 16 residues. V trimming: 0 bases; J trimming: 8 bases; junction bases outside the gene matches: 10. Germline assignment: CDR1 LGHNT and CDR2 FRNRAP. CDR3 sequence (DNA): TGTGCTAGTGGTTTGGTAGTGGGACAGGGCGTGAGAGGCTACACCTTC. This gives the protein CASGLVVGQGVRGYTF.

The chain carries TRBV11-3 and TRBJ2-5; D may be TRBD1 (5 bases). The CDR3 spans 16 residues. Trimming removed 0 bases at V and 1 base at J, with 12 bases between. Per the germline V gene, CDR1 is SGHNT and CDR2 is YENEEA. The CDR3 bases are TGTGCCAGCAGCTTAGACTCTCAGGGATTCCAAGAGACCCAGTACTTC. The encoded protein is CASSLDSQGFQETQYF. Full variable domain (missing parts from reference TRBV11-3 and TRBJ2-5): EAGVVQSPRYKIIEKKQPVAFWCNPISGHNTLYWYLQNLGQGPELLIRYENEEAVDDSQLPKDRFSAERLKGVDSTLKIQPAELGDSAVYLCASSLDSQGFQETQYFGPGTRLLVL.

V and J are TRBV7-3 and TRBJ2-1, with TRBD2 matching 15 bases. Per the germline V gene, CDR1 is SGHTA and CDR2 is FQGTGA. V dropped 5 bases and J dropped 4; count of bases not matched to a gene: 6. This CDR3 region has 17 residues. CDR3 nucleotide sequence: TGTGCCAGCAGCCAGGGACTAGCGGGGGGAATGTACAATGAGCAGTTCTTC. It codes for CASSQGLAGGMYNEQFF.

This chain links TRBV29-1 with TRBJ1-5, with a tentative D call TRBD1 (5 bases). The CDR3 contains 13 residues. Germline V lookup: CDR1 SQVTM, CDR2 ANQGSEA. V gave up 1 base and J gave up 4 bases, with 8 bases separating them. The CDR3, as DNA: TGCAGCGTTGAAGCAGGGCCTAATCAGCCCCAGCATTTT. Amino acid sequence: CSVEAGPNQPQHF.

The chain uses TRBV29-1 and TRBJ2-5; the D is unclear. The germline V gene has CDR1 SQVTM and CDR2 ANQGSEA. The V and J ends lost 3 bases and 1 base respectively, with 6 bases between them. There are 12 residues in the CDR3. The chain's CDR3 is CSVEAGQETQYF. CDR3 DNA: TGCAGCGTTGAGGCAGGCCAAGAGACCCAGTACTTC.

This clone was observed once. The chain has TRBV9 and TRBJ2-3, with 8 bases lining up with TRBD2. The CDR3 has 15 amino acids. V lost 4 bases, J lost 4 bases, and 8 bases stayed unmatched. Germline assignment: CDR1 SGDLS and CDR2 YYNGEE. The CDR3 nucleotides read TGTGCCAGCAGCACAACGCCGGGACTAGCAGATACGCAGTATTTT. This encodes CASSTTPGLADTQYF.